This TCR beta chain emerged from a study of breast tumors, draining lymph nodes, adjacent tissues. TCRdb used MiXCR to reprocess the multiplex PCR reads, holding one entry per CDR3 protein. The table records approximately 300,000 distinct CDR3 sequences, roughly 31% of them present only once. This clonotype has a count of ten or more. Its antigen is undetermined. Notes on the study in general: Tumors had less TCR diversity than lymph nodes, more than nontumor tissue. Luminal-like breast cancer showed significantly higher tumor–nontumor repertoire similarity than basal-like. Tumor T cell lymph node origin was a supported hypothesis, not proven. The data were judged consistent with most tumor T cells coming from lymph node and expanding in tumor.

V trimming: 6 bases; J trimming: 0 bases; junction bases outside the gene matches: 14. The CDR3 is made up of 18 amino acids. Germline assignment: CDR1 SQVTM and CDR2 ANQGSEA. Samples came from axillary lymph nodes draining the breast cancer. The chain recombines TRBV29-1 with TRBJ2-7; TRBD2 matches 13 bases. This TCR was recovered from a female donor with breast cancer. Some clones in this sample may be carry-over from other donors' samples. The sample consisted of axillary lymph node tissue. Here the CDR3 DNA reads TGCAGCGTCACACCCGGACTAGCGGGAGCCCCTTTCTCCTACGAGCAGTACTTC. It encodes CSVTPGLAGAPFSYEQYF.